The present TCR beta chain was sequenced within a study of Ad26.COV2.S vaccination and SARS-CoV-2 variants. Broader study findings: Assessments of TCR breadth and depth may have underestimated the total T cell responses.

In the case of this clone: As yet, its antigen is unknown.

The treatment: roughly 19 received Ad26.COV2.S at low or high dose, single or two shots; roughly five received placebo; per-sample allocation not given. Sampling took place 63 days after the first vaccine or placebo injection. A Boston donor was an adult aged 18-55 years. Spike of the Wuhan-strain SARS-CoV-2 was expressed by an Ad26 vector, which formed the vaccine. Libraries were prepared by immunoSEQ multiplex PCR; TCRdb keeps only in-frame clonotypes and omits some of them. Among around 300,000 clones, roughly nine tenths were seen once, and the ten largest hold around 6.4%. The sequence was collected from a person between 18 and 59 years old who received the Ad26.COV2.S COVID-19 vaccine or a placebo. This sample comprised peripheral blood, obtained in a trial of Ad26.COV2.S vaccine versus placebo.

The CDR3 DNA follows: TGCGCCAGCAGCAAGGGGGAAGGCTACACCTTC. Its protein is CASSKGEGYTF. This chain joins TRBV5-1 and TRBJ1-2, with a tentative D call TRBD1 (6 bases). CDR1 SGHRS and CDR2 YFSETQ come from the germline V gene. The germline V and J ends were trimmed by 4 bases and 8 bases, with 9 bases remaining between them. This CDR3 spans 11 amino acids. Full variable domain (outside the CDR3, taken from reference TRBV5-1 and TRBJ1-2): KAGVTQTPRYLIKTRGQQVTLSCSPISGHRSVSWYQQTPGQGLQFLFEYFSETQRNKGNFPGRFSGRQFSNSRSEMNVSTLELGDSALYLCASSKGEGYTFGSGTRLTVV.